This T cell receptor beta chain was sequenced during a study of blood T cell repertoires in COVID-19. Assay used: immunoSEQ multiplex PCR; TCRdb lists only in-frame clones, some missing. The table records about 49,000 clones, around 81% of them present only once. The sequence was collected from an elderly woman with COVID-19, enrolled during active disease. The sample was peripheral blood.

The DNA for the CDR3 is TGTGCCAGCACCGGATCGGGTCCTGAATTCTACAATGAGCAGTTCTTC. Its protein is CASTGSGPEFYNEQFF. The chain links TRBV5-6 to TRBJ2-1; D ambiguous. Germline V gene data show CDR1 as SGHDT and CDR2 as YYEEEE. CDR3 length: 16 residues. V lost 6 bases, J lost 3 bases, and 19 bases lay in between.